One sample yielded the 8 T cell receptor beta chains listed below, sequenced in a study of cytomegalovirus exposure and HLA in healthy donors. TCRdb's copy holds only in-frame clones and misses some; the assay was immunoSEQ multiplex PCR. The sample carries fewer than 200,000 clones, 85% recorded once. Material for sequencing was PBMCs. The receptors originated from a man younger than 30 in good health and CMV-seropositive.

The CDR3 nucleotides read TGTGCCAGCAGCCTTGGGGGGTCGAATACGCAGTATTTT. This sequence encodes CASSLGGSNTQYF. The rearrangement links TRBV4-2 to TRBJ2-3; a weak D match, TRBD2 (6 bases). Trimming pared 4 bases from V and 7 bases from J, leaving 12 bases between. This CDR3 comprises 13 residues. Per the germline V gene, CDR1 is LGHNA and CDR2 is YNFKEQ.

The chain joins TRBV5-4 to TRBJ2-7, with 7 bases lining up with TRBD2. The V gene's germline CDR1 is SGHNT and CDR2 YYREEE (reference sequence). The CDR3 is made up of 14 amino acids. V lost 4 bases and J lost 6; bases outside the gene matches: 10. In nucleotides, the CDR3 is TGTGCCAGCAGCACGGGAGGTGGGGCAGCCGAGCAGTACTTC. Its translation: CASSTGGGAAEQYF.

This clone was counted between two and nine times. The CDR3: CASSYSTSIHNEQFF. CDR3 bases: TGTGCCAGCAGTTACTCGACTAGTATCCACAATGAGCAGTTCTTC. J is TRBJ2-1 and V is TRBV6-5, with a weak D call TRBD2 (6 bases). V shed 0 bases and J shed 5 bases, with 11 bases lying between them. This CDR3 contains 15 residues. CDR1 and CDR2 from the germline V gene are MNHEY and SVGAGI.

The rearrangement joins TRBV28 to TRBJ1-6, with D possibly TRBD1 on 6 matching bases. The CDR3 is 13 residues long. The ends were cut back, 5 bases at V and 7 bases at J, with 9 bases in the middle. Looked up from germline, CDR1 is MDHEN and CDR2 is SYDVKM. The CDR3 loop reads CASSPGQNSPLHF. In DNA, the CDR3 is TGTGCCAGCAGTCCCGGACAGAATTCACCCCTCCACTTT.

The J gene is TRBJ2-7, the V gene TRBV6-6; 9 positions match TRBD1. This CDR3 has 15 amino acids. V trimming: 6 bases; J trimming: 1 base; junction bases outside the gene matches: 7. Germline V gene lookup returns CDR1 MNHNY and CDR2 SVGAGI (reference sequence). This CDR3 is CASRDDRGVSYEQYF. The DNA for the CDR3 is TGTGCCAGCAGAGATGACAGGGGGGTTTCCTACGAGCAGTACTTC.

This chain uses TRBV6-6 with TRBJ1-5; D possibly corresponds to TRBD1 (6 bases). V lost 6 bases, J lost 3 bases, and 12 bases lay in between. The CDR3 runs to 14 residues. Germline CDR1 reads MNHNY; CDR2 reads SVGAGI (reference sequence). The CDR3 region has the DNA TGTGCCAGCAGACCCACAGGGCTCAATCAGCCCCAGCATTTT. As protein: CASRPTGLNQPQHF.

The V and J genes are TRBV19 and TRBJ1-2, with 9 bases that match TRBD1. Germline loops: CDR1 LNHDA, CDR2 SQIVND (reference sequence). The J segment lost 4 bases and the V segment lost 9 bases, leaving 12 bases of the junction unmatched. The CDR3 is made up of 15 amino acids. CDR3 amino acids: CASSPTGGAPYGYTF. CDR3 sequence (DNA): TGTGCCAGCTCCCCCACAGGGGGCGCACCCTATGGCTACACCTTC.

V gene TRBV19 combines with J gene TRBJ2-7, with 14 bases aligning to TRBD2. CDR3 size: 15 residues. Trimming at V came to 5 bases and at J to 7 bases, leaving 7 bases not matched to a gene. Per the germline V gene, CDR1 is LNHDA and CDR2 is SQIVND (reference sequence). Written as DNA, the CDR3 is TGTGCCAGTAGTGAGGGACTAGCGGGAGCCGGGGAGCAGTACTTC. It yields the protein CASSEGLAGAGEQYF. The whole variable domain, filled in from reference TRBV19 and TRBJ2-7, reads DGGITQSPKYLFRKEGQNVTLSCEQNLNHDAMYWYRQDPGQGLRLIYYSQIVNDFQKGDIAEGYSVSREKKESFPLTVTSAQKNPTAFYLCASSEGLAGAGEQYFGPGTRLTVT.